A selection of T cell receptor beta chains follows, all from one sample in a study of cytomegalovirus exposure and HLA in healthy donors. Assay used: immunoSEQ multiplex PCR; TCRdb lists only in-frame clones, some missing. The sample has roughly 100,000 clones, about 76% seen once; the top ten hold around 7%. Sequencing was done on a sample of PBMCs. The receptor source for this set is a man aged 35-49 years in good health and CMV-seropositive. Each CDR3 is given with its conserved first and last residue.

>TRBV2|TRBJ1-1
CASTYDTEAFF
>TRBV14|TRBJ1-6
CASSHDTRPLHF
>TRBV7-2|TRBJ2-1
CASSQGLAGGPFGFF
>TRBV11-3|TRBJ2-2
CASSLRGELFF
>TRBV7-9|TRBJ2-1
CASSPRGAGYNEQFF
>TRBV6-5|TRBJ2-1
CASSYLAGGRNEQFF
>TRBV29-1|TRBJ2-5
CSVASGGLETQYF
>TRBV11-2|TRBJ2-7
CASSSSDRALHEQYF
>TRBV7-9|TRBJ1-1
CASSLPGQGGNTEAFF
>TRBV5-4|TRBJ2-7
CASSLDQASEQYF
>TRBV11-2|TRBJ2-3
CASSPGGRGTDTQYF
>TRBV6-1|TRBJ2-1
CASIWDNAEYNEQFF
>TRBV6-1|TRBJ2-7
CASSEWDRGRDEQYF
>TRBV4-3|TRBJ2-7
CASSPRGASGEQYF
>TRBV6-1|TRBJ1-6
CASNGQDYNSPLHF
>TRBV4-1|TRBJ2-5
CASSQDLGQQQETQYF
>TRBV7-9|TRBJ2-3
CASSPQGLAETDTQYF
>TRBV6-5|TRBJ2-7
CASSRTSGRAGEQYF
>TRBV4-3|TRBJ2-5
CASSQELRGREETQYF
>TRBV6-5|TRBJ1-5
CAAGTGSSPQHF
>TRBV5-1|TRBJ1-4
CASSFRDRDEKLFF
>TRBV4-1|TRBJ2-5
CASSQGPQRGEETQYF
>TRBV28|TRBJ2-3
CASSADRVGTDTQYF
>TRBV5-1|TRBJ2-5
CASSLEGREQETQYF
>TRBV7-9|TRBJ1-1
CASSLDPAVRAEAFF
>TRBV18|TRBJ2-1
CASSRQVPPRYEQFF
>TRBV29-1|TRBJ2-1
CSVVLAGGYNEQFF
>TRBV11-2|TRBJ1-2
CASSLGQADYGYTF
>TRBV7-2|TRBJ2-3
CASSIWGGTTDTQYF
>TRBV5-1|TRBJ1-1
CASRRQGAARVTEAFF
>TRBV9|TRBJ1-1
CASSAGDRGATEAFF
>TRBV18|TRBJ2-6
CASSPNPIYSGANVLTF
>TRBV27|TRBJ2-7
CASSLQDRAYEQYF
>TRBV27|TRBJ2-7
CASRLGTSGNYEQYF
>TRBV5-1|TRBJ2-7
CASSFRGHDYEQYF
>TRBV28|TRBJ1-5
CASRPLRQGIRPQHF
>TRBV27|TRBJ1-5
CASRSAGTGAVQPQHF
>TRBV6-1|TRBJ2-7
CASRETVGSYEQYF
>TRBV5-4|TRBJ2-7
CASNPDGLAGKEQYF
>TRBV11-2|TRBJ2-5
CASSFGDLLGTQYF
>TRBV6-5|TRBJ2-5
CASSPRDREGETQYF
>TRBV7-9|TRBJ1-4
CASSAPQGANNEKLFF
>TRBV19|TRBJ2-7
CASSTPFGRFGEQYF
>TRBV7-9|TRBJ2-5
CASSYGLAANQETQYF
>TRBV19|TRBJ2-1
CASSPTSGVGEQFF
>TRBV27|TRBJ2-1
CASSVFSGTSGPSSYNEQFF
>TRBV19|TRBJ2-1
CASSSGVRSNEQFF
>TRBV19|TRBJ1-6
CASSIFRVLGETYNSPLHF
>TRBV6-5|TRBJ1-2
CASKLGQSTNYGYTF
>TRBV11-3|TRBJ2-1
CASSLDRPGGIYNEQFF
>TRBV5-1|TRBJ1-2
CASSFSWTGENYTF
>TRBV14|TRBJ1-2
CASSQERWAGEGYTF
>TRBV29-1|TRBJ1-2
CSVPPGQGNYGYTF
>TRBV18|TRBJ2-1
CASSPLGQGVYNEQFF
>TRBV19|TRBJ2-7
CASSIRRTGGYEQYF
>TRBV19|TRBJ2-5
CASSIPGARGQETQYF
>TRBV2|TRBJ2-5
CASSAAGRETQYF